This T cell receptor beta chain was sequenced during a study of PD-L1 blockade in urothelial cancer. Germline assignment: CDR1 LNHDA and CDR2 SQIVND (reference sequence). The CDR3 contains 14 residues. The ends lost 7 bases at V and 2 bases at J; junction bases unmatched: 6. Profiling relied on immunoSEQ multiplex PCR, and the TCRdb table lists in-frame clones only, not all of them. Seen here are tens of thousands of clones, 88% observed once, and the top ten hold roughly 3.7%. The material was PBMCs, obtained around atezolizumab (anti-PD-L1) treatment. The chain carries TRBV19 and TRBJ2-3; 7 bases are a match to TRBD2. This TCR derives from a man aged 50 to 59 with urothelial cancer. This chain's CDR3 is CASNTRGDTDTQYF. Written as DNA, the CDR3 is TGTGCCAGTAACACCCGGGGGGACACAGATACGCAGTATTTT.